This is a list of T cell receptor beta chains from one sample in a study of blood T cell repertoires in COVID-19. This table comes from immunoSEQ multiplex PCR, and its TCRdb copy is limited to in-frame clones, with some not included. The table has 200,000 to 250,000 clones, more than 70% seen once. The sample comprised peripheral blood. These receptors were taken from a human donor in a cohort sampled during active COVID-19. Each CDR3 is given with its conserved first and last residue. D genes are given only for firm matches. The size entry is marked missing in some rows and otherwise reads once, few, many or a size class.

V,size,J,D,CDR3,DNA
TRBV7-9,-,TRBJ2-7,TRBD2,CASSSGLAGSGYEQYF,TGTGCCAGCAGCTCGGGACTAGCGGGATCCGGCTACGAGCAGTACTTC
TRBV4-3,many,TRBJ2-5,-,CASSQEISQEAETQYF,TGCGCCAGCAGCCAAGAAATCTCCCAGGAGGCCGAGACCCAGTACTTC
TRBV2,-,TRBJ2-5,-,CASSEARSPDRETQYF,TGTGCCAGCAGTGAAGCCCGGAGCCCCGATCGGGAGACCCAGTACTTC
TRBV28,-,TRBJ2-7,-,CASSPTRKQGLYSYEQYF,TGTGCCAGCAGTCCGACCCGGAAACAGGGTCTTTACTCCTACGAGCAGTACTTC
TRBV5-1,once,TRBJ2-1,TRBD1,CASSPLRDRGNNEQFF,TGCGCCAGCAGTCCACTCCGGGACAGGGGTAACAATGAGCAGTTCTTC
TRBV6-5,-,TRBJ2-1,TRBD2,CASRTSGYNEQFF,TGTGCCAGCAGGACTAGCGGTTACAATGAGCAGTTCTTC
TRBV19,-,TRBJ1-2,-,CASLTARTANYGYTF,TGTGCCAGCCTAACCGCGCGGACTGCTAACTATGGCTACACCTTC
TRBV5-1,-,TRBJ2-1,-,CASRPARAGEQFF,TGCGCCAGCCGCCCAGCCAGGGCCGGTGAGCAGTTCTTC
TRBV5-1,-,TRBJ2-6,-,CASSLKNRVGANVLTF,TGCGCCAGCAGCTTAAAGAACAGGGTTGGGGCCAACGTCCTGACTTTC
TRBV29-1,-,TRBJ1-1,-,CSTNSPGENTEAFF,TGCAGTACCAACTCGCCGGGGGAGAACACTGAAGCTTTCTTT
TRBV5-1,-,TRBJ1-2,TRBD1,CASSFGQGLRYGYTF,TGCGCCAGCAGCTTTGGACAGGGGTTACGGTATGGCTACACCTTC
TRBV6-2/TRBV6-3,-,TRBJ1-6,TRBD1,CASSSGTVNSPLHF,TGTGCCAGCAGCTCCGGGACAGTCAATTCACCCCTCCACTTT
TRBV5-1,-,TRBJ1-1,TRBD1,CASSLEGGLAFF,TGCGCCAGCAGCTTAGAAGGGGGCTTGGCTTTCTTT
TRBV6-5,-,TRBJ2-5,-,CASSLVRGSQETQYF,TGTGCCAGCAGTCTCGTGAGGGGGAGCCAAGAGACCCAGTACTTC
TRBV7-2,-,TRBJ2-3,-,CASSLGRGPSTDTQYF,TGTGCCAGCAGCTTAGGAAGGGGTCCTAGCACAGATACGCAGTATTTT
TRBV24-1,-,TRBJ2-1,-,CATSDYGQLNEQFF,TGTGCCACCAGTGACTATGGACAGCTTAATGAGCAGTTCTTC
TRBV21-1,-,TRBJ2-7,-,CASSTEAGCSYEQYF,TGTGCCAGCAGCACTGAAGCGGGGTGCTCCTACGAGCAGTACTTC
TRBV6-4,few,TRBJ1-6,TRBD1,CASSGQGFSYNSPLHF,TGTGCCAGCAGTGGACAGGGGTTCTCCTATAATTCACCCCTCCACTTT
TRBV7-8,-,TRBJ1-2,-,CASSILDRNNYGYTF,TGTGCCAGCAGCATACTTGACAGGAACAACTATGGCTACACCTTC
TRBV9,-,TRBJ1-1,-,CASSPFSGEIKAFF,TGTGCCAGCAGCCCCTTCTCAGGGGAGATCAAAGCTTTCTTT
TRBV29-1,-,TRBJ1-4,TRBD1,CSVGLGTVDNEKLFF,TGCAGCGTTGGTTTAGGGACAGTCGATAATGAAAAACTGTTTTTT
TRBV27,-,TRBJ1-2,TRBD1,CASSLKRTGTDGYTF,TGTGCCAGCAGTTTAAAGAGGACAGGGACGGATGGCTACACCTTC